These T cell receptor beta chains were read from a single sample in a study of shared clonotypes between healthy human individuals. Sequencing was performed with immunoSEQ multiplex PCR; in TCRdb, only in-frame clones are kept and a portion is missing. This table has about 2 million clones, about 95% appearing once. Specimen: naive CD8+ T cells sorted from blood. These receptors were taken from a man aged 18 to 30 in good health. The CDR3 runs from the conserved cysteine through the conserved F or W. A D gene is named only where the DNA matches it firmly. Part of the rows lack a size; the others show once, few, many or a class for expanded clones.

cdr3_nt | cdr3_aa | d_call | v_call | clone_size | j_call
TGTGCCAGCTCACCACCGGGGACCCCCTACAATGAGCAGTTCTTC | CASSPPGTPYNEQFF | . | TRBV18 | . | TRBJ2-1
TGTGCCAGCAGCTTAAACGAAGGACAGGGCTTATACGAGCAGTACTTC | CASSLNEGQGLYEQYF | TRBD1 | TRBV7-9 | . | TRBJ2-7
TGCGCCAGCAGCCAGACAGGAGATACGCAGTATTTT | CASSQTGDTQYF | . | TRBV4-3 | . | TRBJ2-3
TGTGCCAGCAGCCTAGGGCTAGCGGGAGCGCATGAGCAGTTCTTC | CASSLGLAGAHEQFF | TRBD2 | TRBV28 | . | TRBJ2-1
TGTGCCAGCAGTCCGGGGACGGACGTCTCCTACGAGCAGTACTTC | CASSPGTDVSYEQYF | . | TRBV28 | . | TRBJ2-7
TGTGCCAGCAGTTACTCCTCAGAAACCGATAATTCACCCCTCCACTTT | CASSYSSETDNSPLHF | . | TRBV6-5 | . | TRBJ1-6
TGTGCCAGCAGCTCCCGGCCCCCGTACAATGAGCAGTTCTTC | CASSSRPPYNEQFF | . | TRBV11-2 | . | TRBJ2-1
TGTGCTAGCAGCTTAAAACTAGCGGGAGAAACCGGGGAGCTGTTTTTT | CASSLKLAGETGELFF | TRBD2 | TRBV7-7 | . | TRBJ2-2
TGTGCCAGCAGCGTACCCGGGTTGGAGCAGTTCTTC | CASSVPGLEQFF | . | TRBV9 | . | TRBJ2-1
TGTGCCAGCAGTGACCCTGCAGGGCTGGCACCTAATACGCAGTATTTT | CASSDPAGLAPNTQYF | . | TRBV2 | . | TRBJ2-3
TGTGCCAGCAGTTACTCGGTTTCTAGCGGGAGAGATGAGCAGTTCTTC | CASSYSVSSGRDEQFF | TRBD2 | TRBV6-5 | once | TRBJ2-1
TGTGCCAGCAGCTTAGTCAGCGGAACCTACAATGAGCAGTTCTTC | CASSLVSGTYNEQFF | . | TRBV7-2 | . | TRBJ2-1
TGCGCCAGCAGCTTTGGGGAGACCCAGTACTTC | CASSFGETQYF | . | TRBV5-1 | . | TRBJ2-5
TGTGCCAGCAGCTTGGCGGGGAAGGAGCAGTTCTTC | CASSLAGKEQFF | . | TRBV7-2 | . | TRBJ2-1
TGCGCCAGCAGCGCTTTATTCTACACAGGGAACAACTATGGCTACACCTTC | CASSALFYTGNNYGYTF | . | TRBV5-1 | . | TRBJ1-2
TGTGCCAGCAGCCTCATAGAGTTGGACTACGAGCAGTACTTC | CASSLIELDYEQYF | . | TRBV7-9 | . | TRBJ2-7
TGTGCCAGCAGCTTCCAAGGGGCGGAGACCCAGTACTTC | CASSFQGAETQYF | . | TRBV5-4 | . | TRBJ2-5
TGCGCCAGCAGCCCCGGAATTGAAGGGCGAGAGACCCAGTACTTC | CASSPGIEGRETQYF | . | TRBV5-1 | . | TRBJ2-5
TGTGCCAGCAGTCCGGAGGACAGTAATTCACCCCTCCACTTT | CASSPEDSNSPLHF | . | TRBV27 | . | TRBJ1-6
TGTGCCAGCAGCCAGACAGGGGTCTTGGACTCACCCCTCCACTTT | CASSQTGVLDSPLHF | TRBD1 | TRBV9 | . | TRBJ1-6
TGTGCCAGCAGCTTAGAGGCCGCCCCGGCCTACGAGCAGTACTTC | CASSLEAAPAYEQYF | . | TRBV11-2 | once | TRBJ2-7
TGTGCCAGCAATGTAGGGACTACCTCCACCGGGGAGCTGTTTTTT | CASNVGTTSTGELFF | TRBD2 | TRBV6-6 | . | TRBJ2-2
TGTGCCAGCAGCAAAGCGGGACAGATTCATGGGGAGCAGTACTTC | CASSKAGQIHGEQYF | . | TRBV21-1 | . | TRBJ2-7
TGTGCCTGGAGGCCACTAGCGTCCTACGAGCAGTACTTC | CAWRPLASYEQYF | TRBD2 | TRBV30 | . | TRBJ2-7
TGTGCCACCAGGGTATCTTATGGGGCCAAATCTGGAAACACCATATATTTT | CATRVSYGAKSGNTIYF | . | TRBV14 | . | TRBJ1-3
TGCAGCGTTGAGATCTTAACAGGGGTTGGCTACACCTTC | CSVEILTGVGYTF | TRBD1 | TRBV29-1 | . | TRBJ1-2
TGTGCCAGCAGCCTCGGCGGAGCGGGGGGCTATGGCTACACCTTC | CASSLGGAGGYGYTF | . | TRBV5-6 | . | TRBJ1-2
TGTGCCAGCAATAAGGACAGCTCCTACGAGCAGTACTTC | CASNKDSSYEQYF | . | TRBV2 | . | TRBJ2-7
TGTGCCAGCAGTTTGGAGGACAGGCTATACAATGAGCAGTTCTTC | CASSLEDRLYNEQFF | TRBD1 | TRBV28 | . | TRBJ2-1
TGCGCCAGCAGCCAAGCTTGGGGACAGGGGGCTGATGTTGAGCAGTTCTTC | CASSQAWGQGADVEQFF | TRBD1 | TRBV4-1 | . | TRBJ2-1
TGTGCCAGCAGCGATACGGGGGATCAAGAGACCCAGTACTTC | CASSDTGDQETQYF | . | TRBV5-4 | . | TRBJ2-5
TGCGCCAGCAGCCAAGATCGGACAGGGCCGAACACCGGGGAGCTGTTTTTT | CASSQDRTGPNTGELFF | TRBD1 | TRBV4-3 | . | TRBJ2-2
TGTGCCAGCAGTCCCGGCGCTAAGGAGCAGTACTTC | CASSPGAKEQYF | . | TRBV6-6 | once | TRBJ2-7